These T cell receptor beta chains were read from a single sample in a study of blood T cell repertoires in COVID-19. Libraries were prepared by immunoSEQ multiplex PCR; TCRdb keeps only in-frame clonotypes and omits some of them. This table has around 200,000 clones, nearly 85% appearing once. Material: peripheral blood. These receptors all stem from a woman aged 25 to 39 with COVID-19, enrolled during active disease. Each CDR3 is given with its conserved first and last residue. D genes are given only for firm matches. Some rows mark clone size as missing; the rest say once, few, many or name a class of expanded clone.

CASSLSGFLYEQYF	TGTGCCAGCAGCTTATCAGGGTTCCTCTACGAGCAGTACTTC	once	TRBV7-2	TRBJ2-7	NA
CASSQAQGTYEQYF	TGTGCCAGCAGCCAAGCCCAGGGGACCTACGAGCAGTACTTC	NA	TRBV3-1/TRBV3-2	TRBJ2-7	NA
CASSLGGQGTDTQYF	TGCGCCAGCAGCTTGGGGGGACAGGGGACAGATACGCAGTATTTT	NA	TRBV5-1	TRBJ2-3	TRBD1
CASCSRTGNFLDYGYTF	TGTGCCAGCTGTTCCAGGACAGGGAATTTTTTGGACTATGGCTACACCTTC	many	TRBV27	TRBJ1-2	TRBD1
CASSPMAENFEQFF	TGTGCCAGCAGCCCGATGGCGGAGAACTTTGAGCAGTTCTTC	NA	TRBV7-2	TRBJ2-1	NA
CASGLPPYEQYF	TGTGCTAGTGGTTTGCCTCCCTACGAGCAGTACTTC	NA	TRBV12-5	TRBJ2-7	NA
CASSWTSQETQYF	TGTGCCAGCAGTTGGACAAGCCAAGAGACCCAGTACTTC	once	TRBV6-5	TRBJ2-5	NA
CASSSKQVLGGYTF	TGTGCCAGCAGTTCGAAACAGGTCTTGGGGGGCTACACCTTC	NA	TRBV27	TRBJ1-2	NA
CASSFTDYNEQFF	TGTGCCAGCAGTTTTACAGATTACAATGAGCAGTTCTTC	NA	TRBV7-9	TRBJ2-1	NA
CASSDAAGVVTDTQYF	TGTGCCAGCAGCGATGCGGCAGGGGTAGTCACAGATACGCAGTATTTT	NA	TRBV7-6	TRBJ2-3	NA
CASSFGQGRSTEAFF	TGTGCCAGCAGCTTCGGACAGGGAAGGAGCACTGAAGCTTTCTTT	NA	TRBV3-1/TRBV3-2	TRBJ1-1	TRBD1
CASSPTGSEAFF	TGCGCCAGCAGCCCGACAGGCAGTGAAGCTTTCTTT	NA	TRBV5-1	TRBJ1-1	NA
CAWMRTANTEAFF	TGTGCCTGGATGAGGACAGCGAACACTGAAGCTTTCTTT	NA	TRBV30	TRBJ1-1	NA
CASSLTWDSSYNEQFF	TGTGCCAGCAGCTTAACATGGGACAGCTCCTACAATGAGCAGTTCTTC	NA	TRBV7-3	TRBJ2-1	TRBD1
CASSQVLAGEREQYF	TGCGCCAGCAGCCAAGTCCTCGCGGGGGAGCGCGAGCAGTACTTC	NA	TRBV4-3	TRBJ2-7	TRBD2
CASSLRRVNEKLFF	TGTGCCAGCAGTTTAAGACGGGTAAATGAAAAACTGTTTTTT	NA	TRBV28	TRBJ1-4	NA
CASSLGQGAGNTIYF	TGTGCCAGCAGCTTAGGACAGGGGGCTGGAAACACCATATATTTT	NA	TRBV5-5	TRBJ1-3	TRBD1
CASSLFTGGFYGYTF	TGTGCCAGCAGCTTATTTACAGGGGGCTTCTATGGCTACACCTTC	many	TRBV5-5	TRBJ1-2	TRBD1
CASSERTVANYGYTF	TGTGCCAGCAGTGAACGGACAGTAGCTAACTATGGCTACACCTTC	NA	TRBV2	TRBJ1-2	NA
CASSLGTGVDTQYF	TGTGCCAGCAGCCTTGGGACAGGGGTAGATACGCAGTATTTT	NA	TRBV3-1/TRBV3-2	TRBJ2-3	TRBD1
CASSLFASGRAREDTQYF	TGTGCCAGCAGCTTATTCGCTAGCGGGAGGGCCCGAGAAGATACGCAGTATTTT	once	TRBV7-3	TRBJ2-3	TRBD2
CASSVATGGTEAFF	TGTGCCAGCAGCGTAGCTACAGGGGGAACTGAAGCTTTCTTT	NA	TRBV9	TRBJ1-1	TRBD1
CASSQSGTDYGYTF	TGTGCCAGCAGCCAATCCGGGACAGACTATGGCTACACCTTC	NA	TRBV3-1/TRBV3-2	TRBJ1-2	TRBD1
CATSGIRFGYTF	TGTGCCACCAGCGGTATACGGTTTGGCTACACCTTC	NA	TRBV6-5	TRBJ1-2	NA
CASRTAYNEQFF	TGTGCCAGCAGGACAGCTTACAATGAGCAGTTCTTC	NA	TRBV5-4	TRBJ2-1	NA
CASRSTGSNEKLFF	TGTGCCAGCAGGTCTACAGGGTCTAATGAAAAACTGTTTTTT	NA	TRBV28	TRBJ1-4	NA
CASSVSPGLAGGDEQFF	TGTGCCAGCAGCGTCTCCCCGGGGTTAGCGGGAGGGGATGAGCAGTTCTTC	NA	TRBV9	TRBJ2-1	TRBD2
CAISPRTGDYEQYF	TGTGCCATCAGTCCTAGGACAGGGGATTACGAGCAGTACTTC	once	TRBV10-3	TRBJ2-7	TRBD1
CASSFNSNEQFF	TGTGCCAGCAGCTTCAACAGCAATGAGCAGTTCTTC	NA	TRBV5-4	TRBJ2-1	NA
CAWDRGAGYTF	TGTGCCTGGGATAGGGGCGCAGGTTACACCTTC	once	TRBV30	TRBJ1-2	NA
CASSSGQGDDFYGYTF	TGTGCCAGCAGCTCGGGACAGGGGGACGACTTCTATGGCTACACCTTC	few	TRBV5-5	TRBJ1-2	TRBD1